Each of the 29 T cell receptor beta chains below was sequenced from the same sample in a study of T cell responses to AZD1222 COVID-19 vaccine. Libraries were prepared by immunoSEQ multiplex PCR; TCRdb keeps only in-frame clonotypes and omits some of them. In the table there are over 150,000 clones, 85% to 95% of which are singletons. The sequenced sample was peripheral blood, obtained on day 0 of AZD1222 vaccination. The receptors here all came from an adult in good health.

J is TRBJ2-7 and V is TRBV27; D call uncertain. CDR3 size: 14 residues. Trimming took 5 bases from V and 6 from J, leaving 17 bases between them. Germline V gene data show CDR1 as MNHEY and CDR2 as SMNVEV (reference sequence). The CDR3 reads CASSRRAPGGEQYV. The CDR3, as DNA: TGTGCCAGCAGTCGTCGGGCTCCGGGCGGCGAGCAGTACGTC.

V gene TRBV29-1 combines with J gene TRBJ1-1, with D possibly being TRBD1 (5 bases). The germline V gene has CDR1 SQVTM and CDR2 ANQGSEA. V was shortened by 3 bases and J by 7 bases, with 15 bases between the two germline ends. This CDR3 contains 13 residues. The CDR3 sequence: CSVESRSGGEAFF. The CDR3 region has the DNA TGCAGCGTTGAGAGCAGGTCCGGGGGTGAAGCTTTCTTT.

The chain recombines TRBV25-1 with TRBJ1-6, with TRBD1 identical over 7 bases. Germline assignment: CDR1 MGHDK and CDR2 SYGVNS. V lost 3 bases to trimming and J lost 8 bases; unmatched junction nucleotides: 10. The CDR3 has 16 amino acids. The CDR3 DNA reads TGTGCCAGCAGTGATCCCCGACAGGGAGTATATTCACCCCTCCACTTT. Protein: CASSDPRQGVYSPLHF.

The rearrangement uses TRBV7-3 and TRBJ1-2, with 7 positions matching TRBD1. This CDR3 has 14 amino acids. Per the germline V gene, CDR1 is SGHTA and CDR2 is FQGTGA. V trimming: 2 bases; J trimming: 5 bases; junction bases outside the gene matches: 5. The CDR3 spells CASSLGGQSYGYTF. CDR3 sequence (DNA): TGTGCCAGCAGCTTAGGGGGACAGTCTTATGGCTACACCTTC.

CDR3 protein: CASSFVVRTSPDSGNTIYF. CDR3 nucleotides: TGCGCCAGCAGCTTCGTGGTGCGCACTTCACCCGACTCTGGAAACACCATATATTTT. The gene calls are TRBV5-1 and TRBJ1-3, with no clear D. The CDR3 runs 19 residues. V was pared by 2 bases and J by 0 bases, with 21 bases between. Germline V gene sequence: CDR1 SGHRS, CDR2 YFSETQ.

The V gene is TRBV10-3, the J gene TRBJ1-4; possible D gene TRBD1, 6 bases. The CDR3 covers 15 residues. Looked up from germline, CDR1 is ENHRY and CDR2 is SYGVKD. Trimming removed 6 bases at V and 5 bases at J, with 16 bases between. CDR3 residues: CAISPAEGENEKLFF. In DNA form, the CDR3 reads TGTGCCATCAGCCCCGCGGAGGGGGAGAATGAAAAACTGTTTTTT.

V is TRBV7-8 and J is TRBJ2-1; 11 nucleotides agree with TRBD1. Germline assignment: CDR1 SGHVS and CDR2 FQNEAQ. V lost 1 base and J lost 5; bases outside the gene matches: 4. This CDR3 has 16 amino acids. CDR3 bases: TGTGCCAGCAGCTTAGAGACGGGACAGGGGGACAATGAGCAGTTCTTC. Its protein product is CASSLETGQGDNEQFF.

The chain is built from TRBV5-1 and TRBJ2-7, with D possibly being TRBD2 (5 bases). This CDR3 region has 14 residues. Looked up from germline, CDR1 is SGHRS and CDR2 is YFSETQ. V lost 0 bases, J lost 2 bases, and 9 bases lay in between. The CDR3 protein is CASSLDAGPYEQYF. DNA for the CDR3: TGCGCCAGCAGCTTGGATGCGGGCCCCTACGAGCAGTACTTC.

This chain's CDR3 is CASRPRVRVYSNQPQHF. The CDR3 coding sequence is TGTGCCAGCCGTCCGAGGGTCAGGGTCTATAGCAATCAGCCCCAGCATTTT. This chain links TRBV6-6 with TRBJ1-5; perhaps TRBD1 as D (5 bases). This CDR3 is 17 amino acids long. V lost 8 bases, J lost 0 bases, and 20 bases lay in between. Looked up from germline, CDR1 is MNHNY and CDR2 is SVGAGI (reference sequence).

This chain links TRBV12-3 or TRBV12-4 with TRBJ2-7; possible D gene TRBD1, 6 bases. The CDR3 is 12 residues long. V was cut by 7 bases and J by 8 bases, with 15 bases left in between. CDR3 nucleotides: TGTGCCAGCACCATCCCGGGACACCAGCAGTACTTC. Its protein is CASTIPGHQQYF.

CDR3 protein: CASSLSGNPYNEQFF. As DNA, the CDR3 is TGTGCCAGCAGTCTCAGCGGGAACCCCTACAATGAGCAGTTCTTC. The chain is built from TRBV27 and TRBJ2-1; 7 bases match TRBD2. The J segment lost 2 bases and the V segment lost 5 bases, leaving 6 bases of the junction unmatched. The germline V gene encodes CDR1 MNHEY and CDR2 SMNVEV (reference sequence). CDR3 length equals 15 residues.

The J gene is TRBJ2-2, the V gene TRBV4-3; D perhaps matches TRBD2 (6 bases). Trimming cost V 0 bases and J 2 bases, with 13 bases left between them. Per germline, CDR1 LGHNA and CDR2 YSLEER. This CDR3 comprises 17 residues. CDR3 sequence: CASSQDQAGINTGELFF. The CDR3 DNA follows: TGCGCCAGCAGCCAAGATCAGGCGGGGATAAACACCGGGGAGCTGTTTTTT.

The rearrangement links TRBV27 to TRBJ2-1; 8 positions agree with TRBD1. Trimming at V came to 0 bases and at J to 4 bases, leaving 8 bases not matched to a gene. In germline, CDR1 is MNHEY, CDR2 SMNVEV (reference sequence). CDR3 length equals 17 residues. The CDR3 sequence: CASSLSFRGQIYNEQFF. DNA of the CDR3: TGTGCCAGCAGTTTATCTTTCAGGGGGCAAATATACAATGAGCAGTTCTTC.

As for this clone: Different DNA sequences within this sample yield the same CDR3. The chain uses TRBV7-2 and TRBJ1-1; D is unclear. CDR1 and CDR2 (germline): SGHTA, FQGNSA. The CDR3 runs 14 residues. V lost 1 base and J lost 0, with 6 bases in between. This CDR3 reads CASSLGQMNTEAFF. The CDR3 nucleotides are TGTGCCAGCAGCTTAGGGCAGATGAACACTGAAGCTTTCTTT.

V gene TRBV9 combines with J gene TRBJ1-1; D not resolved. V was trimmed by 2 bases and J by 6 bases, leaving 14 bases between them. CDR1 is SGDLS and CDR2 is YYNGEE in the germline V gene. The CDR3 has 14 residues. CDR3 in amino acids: CASSVSRSQAEAFF. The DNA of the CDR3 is TGTGCCAGCAGCGTTTCCCGGTCTCAGGCTGAAGCTTTCTTT.

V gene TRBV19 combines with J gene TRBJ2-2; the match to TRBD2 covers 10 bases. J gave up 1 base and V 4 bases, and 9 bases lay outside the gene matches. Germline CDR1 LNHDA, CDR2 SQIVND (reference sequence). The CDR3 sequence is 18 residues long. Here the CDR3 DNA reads TGTGCCAGTAGTACGCAGGCCGGGACTAGCGTGAACACCGGGGAGCTGTTTTTT. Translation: CASSTQAGTSVNTGELFF.

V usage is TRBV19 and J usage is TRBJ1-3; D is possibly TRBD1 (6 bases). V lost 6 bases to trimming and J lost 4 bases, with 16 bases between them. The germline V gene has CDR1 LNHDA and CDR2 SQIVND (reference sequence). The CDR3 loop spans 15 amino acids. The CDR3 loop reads CASSLVGGSGNTIYF. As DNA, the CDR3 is TGTGCCAGTAGCCTCGTCGGGGGCTCAGGAAACACCATATATTTT.

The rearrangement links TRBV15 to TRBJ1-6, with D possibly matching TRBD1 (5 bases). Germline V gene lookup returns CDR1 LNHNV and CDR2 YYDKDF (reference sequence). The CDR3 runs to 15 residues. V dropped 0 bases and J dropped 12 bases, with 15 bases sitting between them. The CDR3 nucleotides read TGTGCCACCAGCAGAGATCCCGAGTCAGGGAAACCCCTCCACTTT. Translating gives CATSRDPESGKPLHF.

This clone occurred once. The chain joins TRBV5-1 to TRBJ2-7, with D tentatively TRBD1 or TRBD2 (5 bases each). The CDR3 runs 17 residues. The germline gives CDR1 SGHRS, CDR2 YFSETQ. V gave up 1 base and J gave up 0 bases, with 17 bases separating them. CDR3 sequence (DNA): TGCGCCAGCAGCTTGCATCTAGGGGACGGAGGCTCCTACGAGCAGTACTTC. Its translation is CASSLHLGDGGSYEQYF.

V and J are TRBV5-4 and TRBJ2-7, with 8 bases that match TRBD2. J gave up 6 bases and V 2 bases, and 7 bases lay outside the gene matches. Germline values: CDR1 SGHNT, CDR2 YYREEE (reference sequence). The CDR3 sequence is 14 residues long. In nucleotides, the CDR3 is TGTGCCAGCAGCTTAAGGCTAGCGGGTGCCGAGCAGTACTTC. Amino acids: CASSLRLAGAEQYF.

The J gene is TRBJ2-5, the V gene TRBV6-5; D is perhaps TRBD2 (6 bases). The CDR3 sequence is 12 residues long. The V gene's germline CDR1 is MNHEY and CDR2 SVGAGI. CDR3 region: CTNEGGIWTQYF. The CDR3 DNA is TGTACGAACGAGGGCGGGATCTGGACCCAGTACTTC.

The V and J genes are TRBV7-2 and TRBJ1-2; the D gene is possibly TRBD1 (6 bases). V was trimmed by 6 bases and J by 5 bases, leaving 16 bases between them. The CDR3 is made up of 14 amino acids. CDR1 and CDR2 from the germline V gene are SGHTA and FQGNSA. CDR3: CASSNTAGAYGYTF. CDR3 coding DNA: TGTGCCAGCAGTAATACCGCAGGGGCGTATGGCTACACCTTC.

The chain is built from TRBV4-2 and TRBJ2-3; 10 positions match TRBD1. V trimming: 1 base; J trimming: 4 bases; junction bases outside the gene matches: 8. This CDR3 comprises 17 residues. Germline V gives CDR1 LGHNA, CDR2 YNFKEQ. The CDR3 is CASSQGLWDRGPDTQYF. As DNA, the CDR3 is TGTGCCAGCAGCCAAGGATTATGGGACAGGGGTCCAGATACGCAGTATTTT.

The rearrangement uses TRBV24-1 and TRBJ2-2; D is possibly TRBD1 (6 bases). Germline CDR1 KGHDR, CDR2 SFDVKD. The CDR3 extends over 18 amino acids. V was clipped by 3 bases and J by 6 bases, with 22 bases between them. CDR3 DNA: TGTGCCACCAGTGATCCCGCATGGACTTCTAAGGGGGCCGGGGAGCTGTTTTTT. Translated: CATSDPAWTSKGAGELFF.

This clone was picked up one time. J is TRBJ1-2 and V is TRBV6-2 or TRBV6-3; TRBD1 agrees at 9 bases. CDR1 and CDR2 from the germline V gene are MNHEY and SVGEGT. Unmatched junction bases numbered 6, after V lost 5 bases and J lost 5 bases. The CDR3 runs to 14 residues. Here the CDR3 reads CASSPTGGGYGYTF. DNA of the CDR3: TGTGCCAGCAGTCCAACAGGGGGCGGTTATGGCTACACCTTC.

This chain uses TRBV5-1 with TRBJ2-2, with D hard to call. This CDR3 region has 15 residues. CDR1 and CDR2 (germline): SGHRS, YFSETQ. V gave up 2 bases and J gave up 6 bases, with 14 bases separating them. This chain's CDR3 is CASSFSATSSGELFF. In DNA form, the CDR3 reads TGCGCCAGCAGCTTTTCCGCCACGTCCTCCGGGGAGCTGTTTTTT.

The CDR3 nucleotides are TGTGCCAGCAGCTTGGCCGGGCCCCTCTTTGAAGCTTTCTTT. It is translated as CASSLAGPLFEAFF. V usage is TRBV5-6 and J usage is TRBJ1-1; D is unresolved. Germline loops: CDR1 SGHDT, CDR2 YYEEEE. The CDR3 is 14 amino acids. V was shortened by 0 bases and J by 7 bases, with 13 bases between the two germline ends. The full variable domain, its missing parts supplied by reference TRBV5-6 and TRBJ1-1, is DAGVTQSPTHLIKTRGQQVTLRCSPKSGHDTVSWYQQALGQGPQFIFQYYEEEERQRGNFPDRFSGHQFPNYSSELNVNALLLGDSALYLCASSLAGPLFEAFFGQGTRLTVV.

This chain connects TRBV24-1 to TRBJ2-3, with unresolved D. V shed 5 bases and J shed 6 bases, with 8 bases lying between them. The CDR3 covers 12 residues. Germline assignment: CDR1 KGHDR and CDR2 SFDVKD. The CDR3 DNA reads TGTGCCACCAGTGTCCTGGGGGATACGCAGTATTTT. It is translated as CATSVLGDTQYF.

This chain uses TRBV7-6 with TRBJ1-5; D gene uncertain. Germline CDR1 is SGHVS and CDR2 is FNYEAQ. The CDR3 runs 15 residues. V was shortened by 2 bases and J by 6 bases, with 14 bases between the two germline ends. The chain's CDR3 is CASSLWPGVSQPQHF. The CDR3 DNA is TGTGCCAGCAGCTTATGGCCCGGGGTAAGTCAGCCCCAGCATTTT.